Described below is a single T cell receptor (beta chain) sequence and its context. Its target is not known. This specimen comes from a study of CD8+CD57+ T cells in acquired aplastic anemia. Study-level information: Sorted cells (CD4+ and CD8+) yielded DNA amounts that averaged about 2.9 ug. Researchers reported that healthy donors averaged about 11 million reads for CD4+ cells.

TCR beta VDJ and CDR3 profiles were obtained from a genomic DNA template. TCRdb called the reads again in MiXCR, with one record for every CDR3 protein. The table lists fewer than 100,000 distinct CDR3 sequences, less than 60% of them singletons. The study's findings and limits: Overlapping CD8+ CDR3 repertoires of patients and controls contained about 27 shared sequences.

Sequencing was performed on sorted CD4+, CD8+, or CD8+CD57+ T cells (not recorded which) from PBMCs. This sequence was found in a human donor in good health, serving as a control.

CDR3 residues: CASSTAGAGVYGYTF. CDR3 sequence (DNA): TGTGCCAGTAGTACAGCCGGTGCAGGGGTCTATGGCTACACCTTC. This chain joins TRBV19 and TRBJ1-2; maybe TRBD1 (6 bases). The germline V gene encodes CDR1 LNHDA and CDR2 SQIVND (reference sequence). V was cut by 4 bases and J by 4 bases, with 16 bases left in between. The CDR3 consists of 15 residues.